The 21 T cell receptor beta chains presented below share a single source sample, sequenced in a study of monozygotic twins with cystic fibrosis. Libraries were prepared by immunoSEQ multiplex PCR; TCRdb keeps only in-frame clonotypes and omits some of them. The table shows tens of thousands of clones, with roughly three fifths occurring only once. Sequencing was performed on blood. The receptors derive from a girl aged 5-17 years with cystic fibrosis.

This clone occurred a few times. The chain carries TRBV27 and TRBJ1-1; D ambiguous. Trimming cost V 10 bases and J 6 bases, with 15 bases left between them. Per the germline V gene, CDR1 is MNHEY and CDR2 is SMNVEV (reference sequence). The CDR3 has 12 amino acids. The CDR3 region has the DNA TGTGCCACCATTGGATTGCGCGCTGAAGCTTTCTTT. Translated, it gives CATIGLRAEAFF.

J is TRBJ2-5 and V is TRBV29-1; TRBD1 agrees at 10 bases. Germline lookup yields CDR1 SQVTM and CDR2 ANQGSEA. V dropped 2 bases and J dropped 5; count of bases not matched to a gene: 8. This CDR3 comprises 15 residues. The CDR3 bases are TGCAGCGTTGAACCCGCGACAGGGGGCAGCGAGACCCAGTACTTC. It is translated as CSVEPATGGSETQYF.

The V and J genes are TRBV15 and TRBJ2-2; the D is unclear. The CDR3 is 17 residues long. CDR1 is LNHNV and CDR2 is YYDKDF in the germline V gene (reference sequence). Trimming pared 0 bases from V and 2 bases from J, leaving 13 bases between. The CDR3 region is CATSRDSLSSNTGELFF. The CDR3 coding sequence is TGTGCCACCAGCAGAGATAGTCTTTCCTCTAACACCGGGGAGCTGTTTTTT.

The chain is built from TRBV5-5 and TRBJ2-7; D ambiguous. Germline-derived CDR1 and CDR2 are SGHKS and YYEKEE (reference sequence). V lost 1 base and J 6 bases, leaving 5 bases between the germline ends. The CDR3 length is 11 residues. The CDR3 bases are TGTGCCAGCAGCTTGACGGTCGAGCAGTACTTC. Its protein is CASSLTVEQYF.

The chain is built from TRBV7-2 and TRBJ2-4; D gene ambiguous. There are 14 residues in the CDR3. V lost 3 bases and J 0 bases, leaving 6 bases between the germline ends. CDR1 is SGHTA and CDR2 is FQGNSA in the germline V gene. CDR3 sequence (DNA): TGTGCCAGCAGCTTTGGAATAGCCAAAAACATTCAGTACTTC. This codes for CASSFGIAKNIQYF.

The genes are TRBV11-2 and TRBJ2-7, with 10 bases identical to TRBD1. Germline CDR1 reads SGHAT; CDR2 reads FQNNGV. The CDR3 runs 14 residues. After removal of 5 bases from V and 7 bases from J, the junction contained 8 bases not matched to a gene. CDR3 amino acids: CASSRTGGLSEQYV. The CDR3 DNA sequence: TGTGCCAGCAGCCGGACAGGGGGTCTGTCGGAGCAGTACGTC.

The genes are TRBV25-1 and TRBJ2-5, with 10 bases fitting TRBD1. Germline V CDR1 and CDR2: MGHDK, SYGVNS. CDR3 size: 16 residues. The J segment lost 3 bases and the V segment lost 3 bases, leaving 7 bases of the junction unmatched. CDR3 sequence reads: CASSDYTTGGEETQYF. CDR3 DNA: TGTGCCAGCAGTGACTACACGACAGGGGGCGAAGAGACCCAGTACTTC.

The CDR3: CASSQTDIVVQPQHF. The CDR3 region has the DNA TGCGCCAGCAGCCAAACGGACATCGTAGTTCAGCCCCAGCATTTT. The J gene is TRBJ1-5, the V gene TRBV4-1; possible D gene TRBD1, 5 bases. The CDR3 loop spans 15 amino acids. The germline CDR1 and CDR2 sequences are MGHRA and YSYEKL. V lost 2 bases and J lost 6, with 14 bases in between.

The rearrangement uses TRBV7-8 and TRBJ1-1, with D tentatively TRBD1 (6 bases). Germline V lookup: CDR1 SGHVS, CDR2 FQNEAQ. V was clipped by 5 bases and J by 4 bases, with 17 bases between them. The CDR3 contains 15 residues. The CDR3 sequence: CASSPRVSGATEAFF. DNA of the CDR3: TGTGCCAGCAGCCCCCGCGTCTCGGGGGCCACTGAAGCTTTCTTT. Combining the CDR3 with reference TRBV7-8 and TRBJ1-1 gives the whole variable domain GAGVSQSPRYKVAKRGQDVALRCDPISGHVSLFWYQQALGQGPEFLTYFQNEAQLDKSGLPSDRFFAERPEGSVSTLKIQRTQQEDSAVYLCASSPRVSGATEAFFGQGTRLTVV.

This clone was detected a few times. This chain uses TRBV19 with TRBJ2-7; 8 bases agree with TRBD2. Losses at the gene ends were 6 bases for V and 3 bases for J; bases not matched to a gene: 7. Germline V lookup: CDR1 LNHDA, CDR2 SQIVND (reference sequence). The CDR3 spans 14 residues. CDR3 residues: CASSLSGRDYEQYF. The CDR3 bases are TGTGCCAGTAGCCTAAGCGGGAGAGACTACGAGCAGTACTTC.

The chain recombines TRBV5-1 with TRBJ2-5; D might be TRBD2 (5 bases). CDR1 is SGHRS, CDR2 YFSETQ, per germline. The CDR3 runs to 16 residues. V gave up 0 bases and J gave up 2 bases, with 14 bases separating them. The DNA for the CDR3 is TGCGCCAGCAGCTTGGCCGGACTGTCATGGCAAGAGACCCAGTACTTC. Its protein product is CASSLAGLSWQETQYF. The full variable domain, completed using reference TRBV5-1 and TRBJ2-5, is KAGVTQTPRYLIKTRGQQVTLSCSPISGHRSVSWYQQTPGQGLQFLFEYFSETQRNKGNFPGRFSGRQFSNSRSEMNVSTLELGDSALYLCASSLAGLSWQETQYFGPGTRLLVL.

The CDR3 protein is CASSPSRDGSSYEQYF. The CDR3 DNA reads as TGCGCCAGCAGCCCGTCTCGGGACGGTAGCTCCTACGAGCAGTACTTC. The chain has TRBV4-3 and TRBJ2-7; TRBD1 or TRBD2 may be the D gene (5 bases each). V lost 4 bases to trimming and J lost 0 bases, with 16 bases between them. CDR3 size: 16 residues. The germline V gene has CDR1 LGHNA and CDR2 YSLEER.

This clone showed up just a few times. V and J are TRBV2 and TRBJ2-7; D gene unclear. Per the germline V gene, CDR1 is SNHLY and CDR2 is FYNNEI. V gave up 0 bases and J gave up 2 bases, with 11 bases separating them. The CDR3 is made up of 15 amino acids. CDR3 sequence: CASSEASMHTYEQYV. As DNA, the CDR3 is TGTGCCAGCAGTGAAGCGTCGATGCACACCTACGAGCAGTACGTC.

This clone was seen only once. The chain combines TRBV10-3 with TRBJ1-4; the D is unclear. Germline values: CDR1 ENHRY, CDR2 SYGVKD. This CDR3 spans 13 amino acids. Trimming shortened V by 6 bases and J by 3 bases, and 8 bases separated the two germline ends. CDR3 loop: CAIRDSANEKLFF. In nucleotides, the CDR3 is TGTGCCATCAGGGACTCGGCTAATGAAAAACTGTTTTTT.

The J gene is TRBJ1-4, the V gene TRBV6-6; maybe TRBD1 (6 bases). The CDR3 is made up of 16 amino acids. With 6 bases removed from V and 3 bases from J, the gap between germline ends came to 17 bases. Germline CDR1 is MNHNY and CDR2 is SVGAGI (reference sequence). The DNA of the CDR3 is TGTGCCAGCAGGCCTTCGCGGGACATTTCTAATGAAAAACTGTTTTTT. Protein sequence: CASRPSRDISNEKLFF.

The CDR3 is CASSGLSSAGELFF. CDR3 sequence (DNA): TGTGCCAGCAGCGGGCTTAGTTCTGCCGGGGAGCTGTTTTTT. The genes are TRBV7-2 and TRBJ2-2, with D hard to call. From germline, CDR1 is SGHTA and CDR2 FQGNSA. The CDR3 runs 14 residues. Trimming cost V 5 bases and J 6 bases, with 13 bases left between them.

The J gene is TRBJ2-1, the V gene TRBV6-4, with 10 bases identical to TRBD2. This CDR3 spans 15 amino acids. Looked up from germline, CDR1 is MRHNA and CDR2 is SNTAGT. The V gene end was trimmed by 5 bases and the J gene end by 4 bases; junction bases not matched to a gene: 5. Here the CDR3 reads CASSRLAGGYNEQFF. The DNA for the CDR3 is TGTGCCAGCAGTCGATTAGCGGGGGGATACAATGAGCAGTTCTTC.

The chain's CDR3 is CASSETGGITDTQYF. CDR3 bases: TGTGCCAGCAGCGAAACGGGGGGAATCACAGATACGCAGTATTTT. The V call is TRBV13, the J call TRBJ2-3; TRBD2 agrees at 7 bases. Per the germline V gene, CDR1 is PRHDT and CDR2 is FYEKMQ (reference sequence). This CDR3 comprises 15 residues. V was clipped by 5 bases and J by 2 bases; unmatched bases: 7.

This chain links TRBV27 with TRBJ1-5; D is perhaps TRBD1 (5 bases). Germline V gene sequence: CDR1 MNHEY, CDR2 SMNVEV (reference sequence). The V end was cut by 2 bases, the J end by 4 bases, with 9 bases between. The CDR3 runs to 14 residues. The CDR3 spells CASSLAGMNQPQHF. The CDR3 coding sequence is TGTGCCAGCAGTTTAGCAGGGATGAATCAGCCCCAGCATTTT.

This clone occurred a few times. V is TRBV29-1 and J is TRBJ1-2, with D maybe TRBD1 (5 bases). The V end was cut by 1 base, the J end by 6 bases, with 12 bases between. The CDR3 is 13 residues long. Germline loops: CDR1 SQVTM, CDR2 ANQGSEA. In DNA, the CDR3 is TGCAGCGTTGAAGGAGGCAGGGCGGATGGCTACACCTTC. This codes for CSVEGGRADGYTF.

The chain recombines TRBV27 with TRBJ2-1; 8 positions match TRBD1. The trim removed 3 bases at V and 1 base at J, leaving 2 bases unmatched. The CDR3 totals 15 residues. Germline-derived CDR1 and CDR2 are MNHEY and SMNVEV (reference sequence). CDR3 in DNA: TGTGCCAGCAGTTTCACAGGGGGGTCCTACAATGAGCAGTTCTTC. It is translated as CASSFTGGSYNEQFF.